These T cell receptor beta chains were read from a single sample in a study of cytomegalovirus exposure and HLA in healthy donors. The protocol was immunoSEQ multiplex PCR, while the TCRdb copy is restricted to in-frame clones and leaves out a portion. The sample lists approximately 84,000 clones, around 80% occurring once. Specimen: PBMCs. Receptor source: a male donor in good health and CMV-seropositive. Both conserved end residues are part of each CDR3. A D gene is named only where the DNA matches it firmly. Expanded clones are given a class, and other clones once, few, many or no size at all.

j_gene,abundance,d_gene,v_gene,CDR3aa,CDR3nt
TRBJ2-3,-,-,TRBV2,CASSRGFGTPHSTDTQYF,TGTGCCAGCAGTCGCGGGTTTGGGACACCTCATAGCACAGATACGCAGTATTTT
TRBJ1-1,-,-,TRBV13,CASRFLGGPNTEAFF,TGTGCCAGCAGATTTCTGGGAGGCCCGAACACTGAAGCTTTCTTT
TRBJ2-1,-,TRBD1,TRBV14,CASSRDSSYNEQFF,TGTGCCAGCAGCCGGGACAGCTCCTACAATGAGCAGTTCTTC
TRBJ2-7,-,TRBD2,TRBV6-5,CASSYDLSGKHYEQYF,TGTGCCAGCAGTTACGATCTGAGCGGGAAACACTACGAGCAGTACTTC
TRBJ2-7,-,-,TRBV27,CASSLRAGSAYEQYF,TGTGCCAGCAGTTTAAGGGCAGGGTCGGCCTACGAGCAGTACTTC
TRBJ1-2,-,-,TRBV28,CASSQRATGILNYGYTF,TGTGCCAGCAGCCAAAGAGCAACAGGGATCCTTAACTATGGCTACACCTTC
TRBJ2-7,-,TRBD2,TRBV15,CATSVWREVFYEQYF,TGTGCCACCAGCGTGTGGCGGGAGGTTTTTTACGAGCAGTACTTC
TRBJ2-1,-,-,TRBV9,CASSPTPGLGYNEQFF,TGTGCCAGCAGCCCAACCCCCGGACTCGGCTACAATGAGCAGTTCTTC
TRBJ1-2,few,-,TRBV29-1,CSVVSRGGNYGYTF,TGCAGCGTTGTGAGTCGGGGGGGTAACTATGGCTACACCTTC
TRBJ2-7,-,TRBD2,TRBV6-1,CASSEASGGSSYEQYF,TGTGCCAGCAGTGAGGCCTCGGGGGGGAGCTCCTACGAGCAGTACTTC
TRBJ1-1,-,-,TRBV2,CASSERRTLNTEAFF,TGTGCCAGCAGTGAACGCCGGACACTGAACACTGAAGCTTTCTTT
TRBJ1-5,-,-,TRBV7-2,CASSLWGRAGQPQHF,TGTGCCAGCAGCTTATGGGGCAGGGCAGGGCAGCCCCAGCATTTT
TRBJ2-1,-,-,TRBV10-2,CASSESQFGWGGEQFF,TGCGCCAGCAGTGAGTCGCAGTTTGGGTGGGGAGGTGAGCAGTTCTTC
TRBJ2-5,-,-,TRBV7-9,CASRGLGETQYF,TGTGCCAGCAGGGGACTCGGGGAGACCCAGTACTTC
TRBJ2-3,-,TRBD1,TRBV5-1,CASSVWDSSSTDTQYF,TGCGCCAGCAGCGTGTGGGACAGTTCCAGCACAGATACGCAGTATTTT
TRBJ2-2,-,-,TRBV7-9,CASSQGRINTGELFF,TGTGCCAGCAGCCAGGGGCGAATTAACACCGGGGAGCTGTTTTTT
TRBJ2-7,-,-,TRBV4-3,CASSQWMENEQYF,TGCGCCAGCAGCCAATGGATGGAGAACGAGCAGTACTTC
TRBJ2-1,-,-,TRBV18,CASRGSSYNEQFF,TGTGCCAGCCGTGGGAGCTCCTACAATGAGCAGTTCTTC
TRBJ1-1,-,-,TRBV5-6,CASARRSGRRSLEAFF,TGTGCCAGCGCAAGGAGGTCGGGTAGAAGGTCTTTGGAAGCTTTCTTT
TRBJ1-1,-,-,TRBV15,CATSREGLNTEAFF,TGTGCCACCAGCAGGGAGGGACTGAACACTGAAGCTTTCTTT
TRBJ2-1,-,-,TRBV7-9,CASSPGLLHNEQFF,TGTGCCAGCAGCCCGGGACTTCTGCACAATGAGCAGTTCTTC
TRBJ2-7,-,-,TRBV10-2,CASGAGRSYEQYF,TGCGCCAGCGGGGCAGGGCGGTCCTACGAGCAGTACTTC
TRBJ2-7,-,TRBD2,TRBV6-1,CASSSSGRNSYEQYF,TGTGCCAGCAGTTCTAGCGGGAGGAACTCCTACGAGCAGTACTTC
TRBJ2-7,-,-,TRBV7-8,CASSRSGYEQYF,TGTGCCAGCAGCCGGTCGGGTTACGAGCAGTACTTC
TRBJ2-1,-,TRBD1,TRBV30,CAWSVEGADEQFF,TGTGCCTGGAGTGTAGAGGGGGCGGATGAGCAGTTCTTC
TRBJ2-2,-,-,TRBV21-1,CASRTSQGASPRGTGELFF,TGTGCCAGCAGAACGAGCCAGGGGGCCTCGCCCCGAGGCACCGGGGAGCTGTTTTTT
TRBJ1-1,-,-,TRBV5-1,CASSLAGGANTEAFF,TGCGCCAGCAGCTTGGCCGGGGGGGCGAACACTGAAGCTTTCTTT
TRBJ1-1,-,TRBD1,TRBV20-1,CSADRDTEAFF,TGCAGTGCTGACAGGGACACTGAAGCTTTCTTT
TRBJ2-7,-,-,TRBV10-2,CASRRDSSYEQYF,TGCGCCAGCAGACGGGATTCCTCCTACGAGCAGTACTTC
TRBJ2-5,-,-,TRBV15,CATSREAGSSETQYF,TGTGCCACCAGCAGAGAGGCAGGGTCGTCGGAGACCCAGTACTTC
TRBJ2-5,-,-,TRBV4-2,CASSQAAGETQYF,TGTGCCAGCAGCCAAGCCGCGGGGGAGACCCAGTACTTC
TRBJ2-7,-,-,TRBV27,CASSTLGPYEQYF,TGTGCCAGCAGTACTTTGGGCCCCTACGAGCAGTACTTC
TRBJ1-1,-,-,TRBV21-1,CASRKKWPRRGMNTEAFF,TGTGCCAGCAGGAAAAAGTGGCCCCGACGGGGGATGAACACTGAAGCTTTCTTT
TRBJ1-2,few,-,TRBV6-5,CASSYGGGYYGYTF,TGTGCCAGCAGTTACGGCGGCGGCTACTATGGCTACACCTTC
TRBJ2-1,-,TRBD2,TRBV5-4,CASSLVLAGFNEQFF,TGTGCCAGCAGCTTAGTGTTAGCGGGATTCAATGAGCAGTTCTTC
TRBJ2-1,-,-,TRBV7-9,CASSLKPHEQFF,TGTGCCAGCAGCTTAAAGCCCCATGAGCAGTTCTTC
TRBJ1-2,-,-,TRBV2,CASSEQGFDGYTF,TGTGCCAGCAGTGAACAGGGGTTCGATGGCTACACCTTC
TRBJ1-1,few,-,TRBV5-4,CAARRQVNTEAFF,TGTGCCGCCCGGAGACAGGTAAACACTGAAGCTTTCTTT
TRBJ1-1,-,-,TRBV27,CASSFQGLYTEAFF,TGTGCCAGCAGCTTCCAGGGTTTGTACACTGAAGCTTTCTTT
TRBJ2-1,-,-,TRBV9,CASSDAEEQFF,TGTGCCAGCAGCGATGCGGAGGAGCAGTTCTTC
TRBJ1-3,once,-,TRBV19,CATGQSLSGNTIYF,TGTGCCACTGGACAGTCCCTCTCTGGAAACACCATATATTTT
TRBJ2-7,-,TRBD1,TRBV7-2,CASSSYGQVYEQYF,TGTGCCAGCAGCTCCTATGGACAGGTCTACGAGCAGTACTTC
TRBJ2-7,-,-,TRBV5-6,CASSFRQAGPSEQYF,TGTGCCAGCAGCTTCAGACAGGCAGGGCCGAGCGAGCAGTACTTC
TRBJ2-3,-,TRBD1,TRBV7-9,CASLSGGWTDTQYF,TGTGCCAGTCTGTCAGGGGGCTGGACAGATACGCAGTATTTT
TRBJ2-1,-,-,TRBV2,CASRLLNEQFF,TGTGCCAGCCGACTCCTAAATGAGCAGTTCTTC
TRBJ2-7,few,-,TRBV7-3,CASSVCEQYF,TGTGCCAGCTCAGTCTGCGAGCAGTACTTC
TRBJ1-2,-,-,TRBV6-1,CASSEVVGYGYTF,TGTGCCAGCAGTGAAGTCGTCGGCTATGGCTACACCTTC
TRBJ2-1,-,TRBD2,TRBV28,CASSLGIAGGGEQFF,TGTGCCAGCAGTTTAGGCATAGCGGGAGGGGGTGAGCAGTTCTTC
TRBJ2-1,-,TRBD2,TRBV4-1,CASSQVGGRAYNEQFF,TGCGCCAGCAGCCAAGTAGGAGGGAGGGCCTACAATGAGCAGTTCTTC
TRBJ1-5,once,TRBD1,TRBV27,CASSLLQGANQPQHF,TGTGCCAGCAGTTTATTGCAGGGGGCTAATCAGCCCCAGCATTTT
TRBJ2-5,-,TRBD1,TRBV27,CASSKDRGGKTQYF,TGTGCCAGCAGTAAAGACAGGGGCGGAAAGACCCAGTACTTC
TRBJ2-1,-,TRBD2,TRBV6-5,CASSYRGLAGNEQFF,TGTGCCAGCAGTTACCGTGGGCTAGCGGGAAATGAGCAGTTCTTC
TRBJ1-5,-,-,TRBV15,CATSIRGIRNQPQHF,TGTGCCACCAGCATCCGGGGAATAAGAAATCAGCCCCAGCATTTT
TRBJ2-7,-,TRBD1,TRBV6-5,CATTTGGNHEQYF,TGTGCCACTACGACAGGGGGGAATCACGAGCAGTACTTC
TRBJ2-3,-,-,TRBV9,CASSVAGGPTDTQYF,TGTGCCAGCAGCGTAGCCGGCGGGCCCACAGATACGCAGTATTTT
TRBJ2-1,once,TRBD2,TRBV29-1,CSVERLAGVEQFF,TGCAGCGTTGAGAGACTAGCGGGAGTTGAGCAGTTCTTC
TRBJ1-2,-,-,TRBV7-8,CASSLRFSGEHYGYTF,TGTGCCAGCAGCTTAAGGTTTTCAGGGGAGCACTATGGCTACACCTTC
TRBJ1-3,-,-,TRBV5-1,CASSLITAGRGNTIYF,TGCGCCAGCAGCTTGATCACAGCTGGTAGGGGAAACACCATATATTTT
TRBJ2-7,-,TRBD2,TRBV7-2,CASSHPPGLAGPGAYEQYF,TGTGCCAGCAGCCATCCTCCGGGACTAGCGGGCCCCGGGGCCTACGAGCAGTACTTC
TRBJ2-1,-,TRBD2,TRBV10-3,CAISERGGGNEQFF,TGTGCCATCAGTGAGCGTGGGGGAGGGAATGAGCAGTTCTTC